This note documents a single T cell receptor (beta chain) sequence. Its target is not known. Germline CDR1 MGHRA, CDR2 YSYEKL. V was clipped by 3 bases and J by 2 bases, with 13 bases between them. The CDR3 covers 16 residues. Sequencing was performed with immunoSEQ multiplex PCR; in TCRdb, only in-frame clones are kept and a portion is missing. The sample lists around 46,000 clones; around three quarters were seen once. The data originate from a study of PD-1 blockade in classical Hodgkin lymphoma. Overall study: Intravenous delivery of nivolumab at 3 mg/kg to patients occurred every 2 weeks. Findings and caveats of the study: The drivers behind the repertoire differences, possibly disease activity or prior therapy, remain undefined. TCR diversity rose significantly by C4D1 in CD4+ but not CD8+ cells. The study reported lower baseline TCR diversity in newly diagnosed patients than in healthy donors.

Every patient was affected by relapse after autologous stem cell transplantation, while exposure to brentuximab vedotin was not uniform. The sequence derives from a human donor with classical Hodgkin lymphoma. The rearrangement joins TRBV4-1 to TRBJ1-4; TRBD1 might be the D (5 bases). Here the sequenced sample was peripheral blood mononuclear cells (PBMCs), taken before the second cycle of nivolumab. The CDR3 region has the DNA TGCGCCAGCAGCCACGTGCCAGGGAATACTAATGAAAAACTGTTTTTT. This gives the protein CASSHVPGNTNEKLFF.